This T cell receptor beta chain was identified during a study of blood T cell repertoires in COVID-19. Whole-study context: Collection of acute and convalescent COVID-19 samples took place in the United States, Italy and Spain.

TCRdb's copy holds only in-frame clones and misses some; the assay was immunoSEQ multiplex PCR. This sample has some 200,000 clones, with about 86% found just once. V lost 1 base, J lost 8 bases, and 17 bases lay in between. Germline V gene sequence: CDR1 MGHRA, CDR2 YSYEKL. There are 15 residues in the CDR3. What was sequenced was peripheral blood. The chain employs TRBV4-1 and TRBJ1-2; D possibly corresponds to TRBD1 (5 bases). The sequence derives from a woman aged 45 to 65 with acute or convalescent COVID-19. The CDR3 is CASSQGPGRRGGYTF. The CDR3 DNA reads TGCGCCAGCAGCCAAGGCCCTGGTCGTCGGGGGGGCTACACCTTC.